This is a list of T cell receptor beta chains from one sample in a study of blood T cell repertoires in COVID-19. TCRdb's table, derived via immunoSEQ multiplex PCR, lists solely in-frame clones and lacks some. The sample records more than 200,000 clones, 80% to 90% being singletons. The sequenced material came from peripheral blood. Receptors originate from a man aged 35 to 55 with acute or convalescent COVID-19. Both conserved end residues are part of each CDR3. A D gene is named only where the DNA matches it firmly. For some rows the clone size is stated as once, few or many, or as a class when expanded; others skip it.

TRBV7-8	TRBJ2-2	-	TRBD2	CASSLGGGRNTGELFF	TGTGCCAGCAGCTTAGGGGGCGGGAGAAACACCGGGGAGCTGTTTTTT
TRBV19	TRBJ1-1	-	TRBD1	CASSWTGGNTEAFF	TGTGCCAGTAGTTGGACAGGGGGTAACACTGAAGCTTTCTTT
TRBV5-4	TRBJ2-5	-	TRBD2	CASSPGAGLGQETQYF	TGTGCCAGCAGCCCAGGCGCGGGACTAGGGCAAGAGACCCAGTACTTC
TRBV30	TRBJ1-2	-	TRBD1	CAWTPGQGLYGYTF	TGTGCCTGGACTCCAGGACAGGGGTTATATGGCTACACCTTC
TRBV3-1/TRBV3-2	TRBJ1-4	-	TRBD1	CASTLQGAQEKLFF	TGTGCCAGCACCCTACAGGGGGCTCAGGAAAAACTGTTTTTT
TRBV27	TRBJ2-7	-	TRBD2	CASSLWGPGLAGGAHEQYF	TGTGCCAGCAGTTTATGGGGGCCGGGACTAGCGGGAGGGGCTCACGAGCAGTACTTC
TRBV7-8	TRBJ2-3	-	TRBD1	CASSLRRTGDADTQYF	TGTGCCAGCAGCTTACGACGGACAGGGGACGCAGATACGCAGTATTTT
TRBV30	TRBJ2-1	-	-	CAWSIRGIGQFF	TGTGCCTGGAGTATACGCGGGATTGGGCAGTTCTTC
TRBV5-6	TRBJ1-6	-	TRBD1	CASSPPPGQGLFSPLHF	TGTGCCAGCAGCCCTCCCCCGGGACAGGGGCTTTTTTCACCCCTCCACTTT
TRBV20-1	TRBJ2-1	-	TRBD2	CSASRGGSYNEQFF	TGCAGTGCTAGTCGGGGGGGCTCCTACAATGAGCAGTTCTTC
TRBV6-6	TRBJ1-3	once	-	CASRTLDFTGNTIYF	TGTGCCAGCAGGACATTGGACTTTACGGGAAACACCATATATTTT
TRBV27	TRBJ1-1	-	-	CASSNSGGSRTEAFF	TGTGCCAGCAGTAACTCGGGAGGGAGTCGGACTGAAGCTTTCTTT
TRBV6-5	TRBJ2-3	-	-	CASTQLGGTQYF	TGTGCCAGCACCCAACTGGGAGGTACGCAGTATTTT
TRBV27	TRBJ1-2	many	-	CASSLYGTNHGYTF	TGTGCCAGCAGTTTATACGGGACAAATCATGGCTACACCTTC
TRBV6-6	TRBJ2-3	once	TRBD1	CASSTQGAGTQYF	TGTGCCAGCAGTACTCAGGGGGCTGGTACGCAGTATTTT
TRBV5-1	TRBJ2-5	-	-	CASSWTVRETQYF	TGCGCCAGCAGCTGGACAGTCCGGGAGACCCAGTACTTC
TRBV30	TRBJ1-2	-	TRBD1	CAALGQGLKGYTF	TGTGCCGCCCTGGGACAGGGTTTAAAAGGCTACACCTTC
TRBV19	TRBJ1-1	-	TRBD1	CASVRLGGQEAFF	TGTGCCAGTGTTCGTCTGGGGGGACAGGAAGCTTTCTTT
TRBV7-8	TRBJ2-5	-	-	CASSLGGSETQYF	TGTGCCAGCAGCTTAGGCGGTTCGGAGACCCAGTACTTC
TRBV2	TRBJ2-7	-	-	CASSAPGWNPYEQYF	TGTGCCAGCAGTGCCCCCGGGTGGAACCCTTACGAGCAGTACTTC
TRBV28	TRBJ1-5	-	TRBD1	CASRGQGRSNQPQHF	TGTGCCAGCAGGGGACAGGGGCGTAGCAATCAGCCCCAGCATTTT
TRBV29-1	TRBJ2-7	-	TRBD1	CSVGTGGYEQYF	TGCAGCGTAGGGACAGGGGGCTACGAGCAGTACTTC
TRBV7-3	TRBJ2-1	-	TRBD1	CASSLKGGQGKARNEQFF	TGTGCCAGCAGCTTAAAGGGGGGACAGGGAAAGGCTCGCAATGAGCAGTTCTTC
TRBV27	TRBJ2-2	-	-	CASSFAANTGELFF	TGTGCCAGCAGTTTCGCAGCGAACACCGGGGAGCTGTTTTTT
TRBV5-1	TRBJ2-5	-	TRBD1	CASSKTGAREETQYF	TGCGCCAGCAGCAAGACAGGGGCAAGAGAAGAGACCCAGTACTTC
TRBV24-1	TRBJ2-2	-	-	CATSDLDSSGELFF	TGTGCCACCAGTGATTTGGACTCGTCCGGGGAGCTGTTTTTT
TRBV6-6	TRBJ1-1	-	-	CASSYMNTEAFF	TGTGCCAGCAGCTATATGAACACTGAAGCTTTCTTT
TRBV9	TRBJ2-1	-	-	CASSVDRETRADEQFF	TGTGCCAGCAGCGTAGATCGCGAGACTAGAGCTGATGAGCAGTTCTTC
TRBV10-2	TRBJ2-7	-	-	CASSGQLDEQYF	TGCGCCAGCAGTGGACAATTGGACGAGCAGTACTTC
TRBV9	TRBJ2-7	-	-	CASGAGGTYEQYF	TGTGCCAGCGGGGCTGGGGGGACCTACGAGCAGTACTTC
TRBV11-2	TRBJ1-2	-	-	CASSPGGGGGYTF	TGTGCCAGCAGCCCCGGAGGAGGTGGTGGCTACACCTTC
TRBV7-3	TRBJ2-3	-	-	CASSSRAGDTQYF	TGTGCCAGCAGCTCTAGAGCGGGAGATACGCAGTATTTT
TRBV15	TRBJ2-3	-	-	CATSRDWGPGTDTQYF	TGTGCCACCAGCAGAGATTGGGGGCCCGGTACGGATACGCAGTATTTT
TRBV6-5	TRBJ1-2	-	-	CASRPYTANYGYTF	TGTGCCAGCAGACCTTACACCGCTAACTATGGCTACACCTTC
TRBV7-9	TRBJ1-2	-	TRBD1	CASSSGTGEVYGYTF	TGTGCCAGCAGCTCTGGGACAGGGGAAGTCTATGGCTACACCTTC
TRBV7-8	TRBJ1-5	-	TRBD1	CASSPWTGYSNQPQHF	TGTGCCAGCAGCCCATGGACAGGTTATAGCAATCAGCCCCAGCATTTT
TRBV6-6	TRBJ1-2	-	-	CASTPGSGYGYTF	TGTGCCAGCACCCCGGGCAGCGGCTATGGCTACACCTTC
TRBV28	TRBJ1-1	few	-	CASSGILNTEAFF	TGTGCCAGCAGCGGGATACTGAACACTGAAGCTTTCTTT
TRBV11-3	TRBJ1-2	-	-	CASSLEVALNYGYTF	TGTGCCAGCAGCTTAGAAGTCGCCCTAAACTATGGCTACACCTTC
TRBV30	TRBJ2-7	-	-	CAWTPGVAYEQYF	TGTGCCTGGACACCCGGGGTAGCCTACGAGCAGTACTTC
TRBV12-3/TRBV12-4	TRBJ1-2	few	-	CASSRAPSGYTF	TGTGCCAGCAGTAGAGCCCCTTCGGGCTACACCTTC
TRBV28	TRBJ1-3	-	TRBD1	CASSRHRGPSGNTIYF	TGTGCCAGCAGTAGACACAGGGGGCCCTCTGGAAACACCATATATTTT
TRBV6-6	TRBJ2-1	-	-	CASSYSVRDSYNEQFF	TGTGCCAGCAGTTACTCGGTCAGAGACTCATACAATGAGCAGTTCTTC
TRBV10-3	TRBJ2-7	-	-	CAISRQDTYEQYF	TGTGCCATCAGCCGGCAGGACACCTACGAGCAGTACTTC
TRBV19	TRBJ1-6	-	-	CASSPPGGSISPLHF	TGTGCCAGTAGTCCGCCGGGGGGGTCTATTTCACCCCTCCACTTT
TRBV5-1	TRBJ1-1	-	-	CASRFEGGTEAFF	TGCGCCAGCAGATTCGAAGGGGGCACTGAAGCTTTCTTT
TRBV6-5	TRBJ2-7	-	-	CASSFGGGGYEQYF	TGTGCCAGCAGTTTCGGGGGAGGTGGATACGAGCAGTACTTC
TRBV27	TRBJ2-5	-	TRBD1	CASSSSPDRVETQYF	TGTGCCAGCAGTTCCTCCCCGGACAGGGTGGAGACCCAGTACTTC
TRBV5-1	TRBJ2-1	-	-	CASSLAYSSYNEQFF	TGCGCCAGCAGCTTGGCTTATAGCTCCTACAATGAGCAGTTCTTC
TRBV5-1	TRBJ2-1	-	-	CASSLTDNEQFF	TGCGCCAGCAGCTTGACAGACAATGAGCAGTTCTTC
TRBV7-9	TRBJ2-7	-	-	CASSIQYEQYF	TGTGCCAGCAGCATACAATACGAGCAGTACTTC
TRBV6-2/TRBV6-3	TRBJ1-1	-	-	CASSYIGNTEAFF	TGTGCCAGCAGTTACATCGGGAACACTGAAGCTTTCTTT
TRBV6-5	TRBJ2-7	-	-	CASSLILPSYEQYF	TGTGCCAGCAGTTTAATACTCCCCTCCTACGAGCAGTACTTC
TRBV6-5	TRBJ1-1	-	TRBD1	CASSYGGQGRLTFF	TGTGCCAGCAGTTACGGGGGACAGGGGCGGCTAACTTTCTTT